The source of this T cell receptor (beta chain) is a study of vaccination effects on CD4 cells after COVID-19. The protocol was immunoSEQ multiplex PCR, while the TCRdb copy is restricted to in-frame clones and leaves out a portion. The sample has around 75,000 clones; around 70% are singletons. In the ViraFEST assay, antigen-specific CD4+ clonotypes were identified by expansion after peptide-pool stimulation. A roughly 11-day culture period preceded the isolation of CD4+ T cells. Convalescent patients had PCR-confirmed SARS-CoV-2 infection between March and December 2020. Comments on this clone: Antigen: not known.

Germline V gives CDR1 KGHSH, CDR2 LQKENI. The CDR3 has 18 residues. The V end was cut by 1 base, the J end by 2 bases, with 19 bases between. This chain uses TRBV18 with TRBJ2-3; D is perhaps TRBD2 (6 bases). This TCR was sampled from a human donor who had a prior SARS-CoV-2 infection. The source material was CD4+ T cells from PBMCs cultured with HIV peptides, sampled before COVID-19 vaccination. Indicated subset: HIV-1 Nef peptide pool negative control/reference culture. The CDR3 DNA follows: TGTGCCAGCTCACCACGGCTGCGGGACCCCACCTACACAGATACGCAGTATTTT. Protein sequence: CASSPRLRDPTYTDTQYF.